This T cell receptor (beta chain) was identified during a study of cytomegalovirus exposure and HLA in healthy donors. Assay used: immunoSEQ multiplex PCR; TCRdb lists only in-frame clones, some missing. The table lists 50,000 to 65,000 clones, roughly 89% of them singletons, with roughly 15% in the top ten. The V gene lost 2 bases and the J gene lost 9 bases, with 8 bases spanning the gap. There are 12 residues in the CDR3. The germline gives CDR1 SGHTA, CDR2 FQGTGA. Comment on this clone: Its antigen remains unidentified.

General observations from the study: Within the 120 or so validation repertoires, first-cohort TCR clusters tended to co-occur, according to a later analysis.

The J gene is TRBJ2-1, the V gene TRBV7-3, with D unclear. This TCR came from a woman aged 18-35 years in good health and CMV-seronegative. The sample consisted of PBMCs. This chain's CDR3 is CASSLPGGEQFF. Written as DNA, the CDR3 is TGTGCCAGCAGCTTACCTGGCGGTGAGCAGTTCTTC.